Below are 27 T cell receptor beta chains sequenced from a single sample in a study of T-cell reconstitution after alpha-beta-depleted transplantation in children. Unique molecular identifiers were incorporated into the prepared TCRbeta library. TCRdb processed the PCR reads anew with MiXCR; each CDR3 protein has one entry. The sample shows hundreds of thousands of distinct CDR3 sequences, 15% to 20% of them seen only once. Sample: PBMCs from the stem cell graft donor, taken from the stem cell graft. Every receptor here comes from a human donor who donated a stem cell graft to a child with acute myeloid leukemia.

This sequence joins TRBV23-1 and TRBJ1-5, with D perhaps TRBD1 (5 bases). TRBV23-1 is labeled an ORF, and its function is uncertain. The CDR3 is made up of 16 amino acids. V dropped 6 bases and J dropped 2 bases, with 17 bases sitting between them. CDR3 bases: TGCGCCAGCAGCCCAGGGTCTAGGGAGGGCAATCAGCCCCAGCATTTT. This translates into CASSPGSREGNQPQHF.

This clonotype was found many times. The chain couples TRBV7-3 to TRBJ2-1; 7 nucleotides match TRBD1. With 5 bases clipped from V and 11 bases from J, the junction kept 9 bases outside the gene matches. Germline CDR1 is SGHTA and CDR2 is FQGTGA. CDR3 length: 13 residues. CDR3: CASSPRQGGKQFF. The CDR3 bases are TGTGCCAGCAGCCCCCGACAGGGTGGGAAGCAGTTCTTC. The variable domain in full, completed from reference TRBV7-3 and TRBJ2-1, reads GAGVSQTPSNKVTEKGKYVELRCDPISGHTALYWYRQSLGQGPEFLIYFQGTGAADDSGLPNDRFFAVRPEGSVSTLKIQRTERGDSAVYLCASSPRQGGKQFFGPGTRLTVL.

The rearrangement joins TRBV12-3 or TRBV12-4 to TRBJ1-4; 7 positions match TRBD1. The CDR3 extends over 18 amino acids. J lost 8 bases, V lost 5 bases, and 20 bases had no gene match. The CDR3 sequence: CASSRDGWLSGGGEKLFF. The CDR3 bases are TGTGCCAGCAGTCGAGATGGGTGGTTATCAGGGGGAGGAGAAAAACTGTTTTTT.

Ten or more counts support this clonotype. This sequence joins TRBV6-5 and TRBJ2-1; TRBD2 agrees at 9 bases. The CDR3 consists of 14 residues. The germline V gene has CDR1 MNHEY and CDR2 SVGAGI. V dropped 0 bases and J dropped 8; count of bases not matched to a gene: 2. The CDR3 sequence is CASSYSAGGDEQFF. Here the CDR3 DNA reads TGTGCCAGCAGTTACTCTGCGGGGGGGGATGAGCAGTTCTTC.

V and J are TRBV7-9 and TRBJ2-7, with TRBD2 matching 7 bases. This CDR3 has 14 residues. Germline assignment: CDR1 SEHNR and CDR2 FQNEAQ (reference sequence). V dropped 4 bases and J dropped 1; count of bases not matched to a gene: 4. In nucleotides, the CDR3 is TGTGCCAGCAGCTCCATAGCGGGTTCCTACGAGCAGTACTTC. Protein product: CASSSIAGSYEQYF.

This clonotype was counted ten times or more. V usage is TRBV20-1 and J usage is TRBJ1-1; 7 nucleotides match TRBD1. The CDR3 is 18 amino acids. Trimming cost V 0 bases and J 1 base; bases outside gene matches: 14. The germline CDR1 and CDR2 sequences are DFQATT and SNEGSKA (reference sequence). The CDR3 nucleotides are TGCAGTGCTAGAGATGAGGGACAGTTGAAGGGTAGGAACACTGAAGCTTTCTTT. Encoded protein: CSARDEGQLKGRNTEAFF.

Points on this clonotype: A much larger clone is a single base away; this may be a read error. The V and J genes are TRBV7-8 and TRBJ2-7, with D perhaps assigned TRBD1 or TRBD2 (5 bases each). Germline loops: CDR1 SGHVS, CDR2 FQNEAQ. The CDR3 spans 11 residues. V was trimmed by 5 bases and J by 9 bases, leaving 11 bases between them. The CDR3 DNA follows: TGTGCCAGCAGCCTCGTGGGGGTGCAGTACTTC. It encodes CASSLVGVQYF.

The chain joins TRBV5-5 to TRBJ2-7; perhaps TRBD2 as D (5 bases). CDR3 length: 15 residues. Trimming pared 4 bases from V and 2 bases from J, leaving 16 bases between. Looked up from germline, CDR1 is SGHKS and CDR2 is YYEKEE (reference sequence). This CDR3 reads CASSLRTSNTYEQYF. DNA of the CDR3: TGTGCCAGCAGCCTCAGGACTTCTAACACCTACGAGCAGTACTTC.

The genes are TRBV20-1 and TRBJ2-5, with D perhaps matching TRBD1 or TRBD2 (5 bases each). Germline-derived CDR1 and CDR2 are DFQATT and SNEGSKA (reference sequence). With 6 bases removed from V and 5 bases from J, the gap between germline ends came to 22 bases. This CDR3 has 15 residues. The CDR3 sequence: CSAAARDAGWETQYF. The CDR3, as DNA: TGCAGTGCAGCAGCTCGGGACGCCGGATGGGAGACCCAGTACTTC.

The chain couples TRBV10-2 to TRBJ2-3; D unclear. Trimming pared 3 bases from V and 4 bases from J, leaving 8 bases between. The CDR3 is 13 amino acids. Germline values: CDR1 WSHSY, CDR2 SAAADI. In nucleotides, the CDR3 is TGCGCCAGCAGTGAAACCCGGCCAGATACGCAGTATTTT. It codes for CASSETRPDTQYF.

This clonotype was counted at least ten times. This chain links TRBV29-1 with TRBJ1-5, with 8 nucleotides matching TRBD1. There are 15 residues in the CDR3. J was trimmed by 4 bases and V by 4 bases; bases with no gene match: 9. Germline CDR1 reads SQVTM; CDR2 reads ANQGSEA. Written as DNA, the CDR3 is TGCAGCGTTGCCTCAGGACAGGGAGCAAATCAGCCCCAGCATTTT. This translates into CSVASGQGANQPQHF. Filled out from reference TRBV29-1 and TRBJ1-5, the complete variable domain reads SAVISQKPSRDICQRGTSLTIQCQVDSQVTMMFWYRQQPGQSLTLIATANQGSEATYESGFVIDKFPISRPNLTFSTLTVSNMSPEDSSIYLCSVASGQGANQPQHFGDGTRLSIL.

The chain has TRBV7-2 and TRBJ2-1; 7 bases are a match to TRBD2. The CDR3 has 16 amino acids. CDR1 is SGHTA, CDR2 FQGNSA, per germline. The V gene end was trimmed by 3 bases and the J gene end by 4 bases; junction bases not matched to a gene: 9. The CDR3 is CASSLGGYGLYNEQFF. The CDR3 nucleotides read TGTGCCAGCAGCTTGGGGGGGTATGGACTTTACAATGAGCAGTTCTTC.

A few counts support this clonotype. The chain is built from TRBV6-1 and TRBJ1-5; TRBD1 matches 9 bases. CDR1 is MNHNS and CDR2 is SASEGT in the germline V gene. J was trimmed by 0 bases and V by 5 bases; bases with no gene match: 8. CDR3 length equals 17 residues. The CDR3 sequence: CASSPGQGGYSNQPQHF. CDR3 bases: TGTGCCAGCAGTCCGGGACAGGGAGGGTATAGCAATCAGCCCCAGCATTTT.

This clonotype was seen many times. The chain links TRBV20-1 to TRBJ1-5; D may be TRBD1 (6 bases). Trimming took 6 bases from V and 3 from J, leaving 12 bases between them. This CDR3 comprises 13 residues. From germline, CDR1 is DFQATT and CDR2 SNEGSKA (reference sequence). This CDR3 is CSAEWGANQPQHF. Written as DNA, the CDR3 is TGCAGTGCGGAATGGGGGGCCAATCAGCCCCAGCATTTT.

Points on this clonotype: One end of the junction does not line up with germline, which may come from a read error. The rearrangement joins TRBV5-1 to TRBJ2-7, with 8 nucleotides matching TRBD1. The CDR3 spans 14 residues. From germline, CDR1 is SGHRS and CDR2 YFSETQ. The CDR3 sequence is CASSPGTGSYEQHF. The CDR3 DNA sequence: TGCGCCAGCAGCCCCGGGACAGGATCGTACGAGCAGCACTTC.

The chain's CDR3 is CASSWSGGARETDTQYF. As DNA, the CDR3 is TGTGCCAGCAGCTGGAGCGGGGGGGCCAGGGAGACAGATACGCAGTATTTT. This chain uses TRBV9 with TRBJ2-3; 10 bases are shared with TRBD2. This CDR3 is 17 amino acids long. Germline V lookup: CDR1 SGDLS, CDR2 YYNGEE. Unmatched junction bases numbered 11, after V lost 4 bases and J lost 3 bases.

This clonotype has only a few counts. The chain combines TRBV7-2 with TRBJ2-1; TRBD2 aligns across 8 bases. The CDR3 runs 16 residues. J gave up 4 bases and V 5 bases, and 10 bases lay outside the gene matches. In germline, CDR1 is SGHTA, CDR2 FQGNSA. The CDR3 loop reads CASSRTRGGSYNEQFF. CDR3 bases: TGTGCCAGCAGCCGAACCCGGGGGGGTTCGTACAATGAGCAGTTCTTC.

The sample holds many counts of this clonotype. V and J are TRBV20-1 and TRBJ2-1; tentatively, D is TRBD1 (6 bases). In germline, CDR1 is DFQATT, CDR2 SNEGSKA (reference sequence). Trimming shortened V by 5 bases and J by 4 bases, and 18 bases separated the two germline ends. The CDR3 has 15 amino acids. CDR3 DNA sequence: TGCAGTGCTCTGACAGGTGGTGGGAGTTACAATGAGCAGTTCTTC. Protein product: CSALTGGGSYNEQFF.

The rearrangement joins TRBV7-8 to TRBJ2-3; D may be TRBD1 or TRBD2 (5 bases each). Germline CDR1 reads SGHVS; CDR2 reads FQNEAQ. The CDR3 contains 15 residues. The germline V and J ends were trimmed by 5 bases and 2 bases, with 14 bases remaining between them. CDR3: CASSTVGVPTDTQYF. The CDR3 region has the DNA TGTGCCAGCAGCACCGTGGGGGTCCCCACAGATACGCAGTATTTT.

CDR3 sequence reads: CASSYAGLAGDTQYF. CDR3 in DNA: TGTGCCAGCAGTTACGCAGGGCTAGCCGGAGATACGCAGTATTTT. The gene calls are TRBV6-2 or TRBV6-3 and TRBJ2-3; tentatively, D is TRBD1 or TRBD2 (5 bases each). The CDR3 extends over 15 amino acids. Germline CDR1 is MNHEY and CDR2 is SVGEGT. Trimming stripped 2 bases from V and 5 bases from J, with 14 bases between.

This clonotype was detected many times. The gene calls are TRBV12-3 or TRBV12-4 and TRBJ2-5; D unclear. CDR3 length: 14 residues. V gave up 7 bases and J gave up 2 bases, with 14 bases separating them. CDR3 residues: CASTLGGVQETQYF. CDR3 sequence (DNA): TGTGCCAGCACCCTTGGTGGGGTACAAGAGACCCAGTACTTC.

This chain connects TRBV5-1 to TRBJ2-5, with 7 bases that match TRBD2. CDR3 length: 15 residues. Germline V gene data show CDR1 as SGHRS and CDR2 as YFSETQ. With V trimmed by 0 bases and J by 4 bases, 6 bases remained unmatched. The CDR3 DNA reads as TGCGCCAGCAGCTTGGGCTGGGGGGGATCAGAGACCCAGTACTTC. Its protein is CASSLGWGGSETQYF.

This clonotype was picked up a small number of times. The CDR3 protein is CASSQDPPGEAYEQYF. For the CDR3, the DNA is TGTGCCAGCAGCCAAGACCCCCCGGGGGAAGCTTACGAGCAGTACTTC. The rearrangement uses TRBV14 and TRBJ2-7; a weak D match, TRBD2 (6 bases). The V gene lost 0 bases and the J gene lost 4 bases, with 16 bases spanning the gap. CDR1 and CDR2 (germline): SGHDN, FVKESK. CDR3 length equals 16 residues.

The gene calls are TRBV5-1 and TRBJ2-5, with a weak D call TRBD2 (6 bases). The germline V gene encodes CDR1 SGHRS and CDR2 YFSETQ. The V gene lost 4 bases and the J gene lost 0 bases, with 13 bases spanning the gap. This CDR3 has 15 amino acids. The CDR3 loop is CASSGGVAYQETQYF. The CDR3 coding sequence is TGCGCCAGCAGCGGCGGGGTGGCTTACCAAGAGACCCAGTACTTC.

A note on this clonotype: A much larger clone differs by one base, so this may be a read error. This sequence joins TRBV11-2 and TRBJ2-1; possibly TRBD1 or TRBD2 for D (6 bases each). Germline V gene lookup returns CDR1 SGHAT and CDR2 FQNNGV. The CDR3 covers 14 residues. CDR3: CAGSFGGTHNEQFF. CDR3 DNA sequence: TGTGCCGGCAGCTTTGGAGGGACACACAATGAGCAGTTCTTC.

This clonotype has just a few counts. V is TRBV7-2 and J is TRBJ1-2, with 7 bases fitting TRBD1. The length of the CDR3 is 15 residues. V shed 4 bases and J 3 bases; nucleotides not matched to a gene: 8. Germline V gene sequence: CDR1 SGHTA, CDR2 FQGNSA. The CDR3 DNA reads TGTGCCAGCAGCTCCCGGGACAGTCGCTACTATGGCTACACCTTC. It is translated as CASSSRDSRYYGYTF.

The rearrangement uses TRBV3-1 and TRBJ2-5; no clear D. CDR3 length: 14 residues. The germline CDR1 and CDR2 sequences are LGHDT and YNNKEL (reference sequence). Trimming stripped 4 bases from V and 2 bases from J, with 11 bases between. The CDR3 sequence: CASSRTSTQETQYF. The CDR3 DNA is TGTGCCAGCAGCCGTACCTCCACTCAAGAGACCCAGTACTTC.